This entry lists 24 T cell receptor beta chains sequenced from one sample in a study of response to subunit inactivated influenza vaccine. TCRdb recomputed calls from the RT-PCR reads with MiXCR, one row per CDR3 protein. The sample includes 500,000 to 600,000 distinct CDR3 sequences, about an eighth seen only once; the top ten take about 9.4%. The sequences come from PBMCs from blood, collected on the day of vaccination. The source of these receptors is a middle-aged man who received an inactivated influenza vaccine.

This clonotype was found a few times. CDR3: CASSILDHNEQFF. The CDR3 region has the DNA TGTGCCAGCAGCATCTTAGACCACAATGAGCAGTTCTTC. V usage is TRBV7-6 and J usage is TRBJ2-1; D remains ambiguous. Trimming removed 5 bases from V and 5 bases from J, with 10 bases in between. This CDR3 is 13 amino acids long. The germline V gene has CDR1 SGHVS and CDR2 FNYEAQ.

This clonotype showed up just a few times. This chain links TRBV29-1 with TRBJ1-1; D is unresolved. V dropped 4 bases and J dropped 0 bases, with 9 bases sitting between them. CDR3 size: 13 residues. CDR1 and CDR2 from the germline V gene are SQVTM and ANQGSEA. CDR3 bases: TGCAGCGTTGCGAGACCCATGAACACTGAAGCTTTCTTT. Residues: CSVARPMNTEAFF. Full variable domain (rest looked up from reference TRBV29-1 and TRBJ1-1): SAVISQKPSRDICQRGTSLTIQCQVDSQVTMMFWYRQQPGQSLTLIATANQGSEATYESGFVIDKFPISRPNLTFSTLTVSNMSPEDSSIYLCSVARPMNTEAFFGQGTRLTVV.

This clonotype was counted only a few times. The chain carries TRBV5-1 and TRBJ2-1; D not resolved. The germline gives CDR1 SGHRS, CDR2 YFSETQ. Trimming removed 5 bases from V and 8 bases from J, with 11 bases in between. This CDR3 has 12 residues. The CDR3 region is CASSGRNHEQFF. The CDR3 DNA is TGCGCCAGCAGTGGGCGCAATCATGAGCAGTTCTTC.

This chain's CDR3 is CASSYLPGTGVGREEETQYF. In DNA form, the CDR3 reads TGTGCCAGCAGCTACCTACCCGGGACAGGTGTGGGCCGGGAGGAAGAGACCCAGTACTTC. The chain is built from TRBV11-2 and TRBJ2-5; D is possibly TRBD1 (8 bases). The V gene's germline CDR1 is SGHAT and CDR2 FQNNGV. CDR3 length equals 20 residues. V was pared by 4 bases and J by 3 bases, with 30 bases between.

J is TRBJ2-7 and V is TRBV6-2 or TRBV6-3, with TRBD1 matching over 8 bases. The CDR3 contains 14 residues. The germline V gene encodes CDR1 MNHEY and CDR2 SVGEGT. V was pared by 7 bases and J by 4 bases, with 9 bases of the junction left unmatched. The CDR3 spells CASISDRAPYEQYF. CDR3 nucleotides: TGTGCCAGCATCTCGGACAGGGCCCCTTACGAGCAGTACTTC.

This clonotype showed up just a few times. The chain joins TRBV27 to TRBJ1-4; TRBD1 might be the D (6 bases). The CDR3 is 15 residues long. V was pared by 2 bases and J by 3 bases, with 10 bases between. Germline CDR1 reads MNHEY; CDR2 reads SMNVEV (reference sequence). DNA of the CDR3: TGTGCCAGCAGTTTAGGGGGCACAGCTAATGAAAAACTGTTTTTT. This codes for CASSLGGTANEKLFF.

The V call is TRBV9, the J call TRBJ2-5, with a tentative D call TRBD1 (5 bases). This CDR3 has 16 amino acids. Trimming stripped 1 base from V and 1 base from J, with 14 bases between. From germline, CDR1 is SGDLS and CDR2 YYNGEE. CDR3 sequence (DNA): TGTGCCAGCAGCGTATCCGTTGCGCAGGGCCAAGAGACCCAGTACTTC. Encoded protein: CASSVSVAQGQETQYF.

This clonotype was seen at least ten times. The gene calls are TRBV7-9 and TRBJ2-1; TRBD2 matches at 9 bases. The V and J ends lost 2 bases and 6 bases, in that order; junction bases with no gene match: 2. The CDR3 contains 14 residues. Per germline, CDR1 SEHNR and CDR2 FQNEAQ (reference sequence). Written as DNA, the CDR3 is TGTGCCAGCAGCTTACTAGCGGGGACCAATGAGCAGTTCTTC. Its translation: CASSLLAGTNEQFF.

The chain uses TRBV10-3 and TRBJ2-2; 7 bases map to TRBD1. This CDR3 is 13 amino acids long. Germline CDR1 and CDR2: ENHRY and SYGVKD. V lost 10 bases to trimming and J lost 5 bases; unmatched junction nucleotides: 7. CDR3 loop: CATSGGRTGELFF. CDR3 nucleotide sequence: TGTGCCACCTCAGGGGGTAGGACCGGGGAGCTGTTTTTT.

This clonotype was found a few times. The CDR3 loop reads CASRLLRAGTGELFF. The CDR3 DNA sequence: TGTGCCAGCAGACTACTCCGGGCCGGTACCGGGGAGCTGTTTTTT. The chain has TRBV11-2 and TRBJ2-2; no definite D call. Germline loops: CDR1 SGHAT, CDR2 FQNNGV. Between the trimmed V and J ends, which lost 6 bases and 5 bases, there was a span of 16 bases. The CDR3 has 15 amino acids. The full variable domain, its missing parts supplied by reference TRBV11-2 and TRBJ2-2, is EAGVAQSPRYKIIEKRQSVAFWCNPISGHATLYWYQQILGQGPKLLIQFQNNGVVDDSQLPKDRFSAERLKGVDSTLKIQPAKLEDSAVYLCASRLLRAGTGELFFGEGSRLTVL.

The CDR3 is CSVRPRSGTDTQYF. In DNA, the CDR3 is TGCAGCGTTAGGCCGCGGAGCGGCACAGATACGCAGTATTTT. The chain is built from TRBV29-1 and TRBJ2-3, with D uncertain. The V and J ends lost 5 bases and 1 base respectively, with 13 bases between them. This CDR3 spans 14 amino acids. Looked up from germline, CDR1 is SQVTM and CDR2 is ANQGSEA.

The J gene is TRBJ2-1, the V gene TRBV4-2; 8 positions match TRBD2. This CDR3 region has 17 residues. Trimming took 2 bases from V and 6 from J; bases not matched to a gene: 12. Per the germline V gene, CDR1 is LGHNA and CDR2 is YNFKEQ. Written as DNA, the CDR3 is TGTGCCAGCAGCCAATCGGTGGGGACTAGGACTCCCAATGAGCAGTTCTTC. Residues: CASSQSVGTRTPNEQFF.

J is TRBJ2-7 and V is TRBV18; 14 bases match TRBD2. The V and J ends lost 5 bases and 5 bases, in that order; junction bases with no gene match: 5. Germline assignment: CDR1 KGHSH and CDR2 LQKENI. This CDR3 spans 15 amino acids. CDR3 amino acids: CASSKGTSGGNEQYF. The CDR3 DNA reads TGTGCCAGCTCAAAGGGGACTAGCGGGGGCAACGAGCAGTACTTC.

This clonotype came up a few times. The chain is built from TRBV12-3 or TRBV12-4 and TRBJ1-1; D possibly corresponds to TRBD1 (6 bases). Trimming removed 7 bases at V and 6 bases at J, with 15 bases between. The CDR3 sequence is 13 residues long. CDR3 bases: TGTGCCAGCACCGGACAGTTGTTCGCTGAAGCTTTCTTT. It translates to CASTGQLFAEAFF.

This clonotype has more than one count but fewer than ten. The chain carries TRBV11-2 and TRBJ2-1; no clear D gene. CDR3 size: 18 residues. The germline CDR1 and CDR2 sequences are SGHAT and FQNNGV. Between the trimmed V and J ends, which lost 5 bases and 4 bases, there was a span of 24 bases. CDR3 sequence (DNA): TGTGCCAGCAGCCCCAATCCCCTCCCAGCGTTGGGTTACAATGAGCAGTTCTTC. Its translation is CASSPNPLPALGYNEQFF. The full variable domain, rest sourced from reference TRBV11-2 and TRBJ2-1, is EAGVAQSPRYKIIEKRQSVAFWCNPISGHATLYWYQQILGQGPKLLIQFQNNGVVDDSQLPKDRFSAERLKGVDSTLKIQPAKLEDSAVYLCASSPNPLPALGYNEQFFGPGTRLTVL.

This chain uses TRBV7-8 with TRBJ1-5, with unresolved D. CDR1 and CDR2 (germline): SGHVS, FQNEAQ. The CDR3 is made up of 15 amino acids. Trimming removed 1 base at V and 7 bases at J, with 14 bases between. CDR3 protein: CASSLVGWVGQPQHF. The CDR3 DNA reads as TGTGCCAGCAGCTTAGTGGGCTGGGTAGGGCAGCCCCAGCATTTT.

This chain joins TRBV5-8 and TRBJ2-3; D unclear. V gave up 1 base and J gave up 1 base, with 10 bases separating them. Germline V gives CDR1 SGHTS, CDR2 YDEGEE. This CDR3 is built from 15 residues. The CDR3 DNA follows: TGTGCCAGCAGCTTGCAGAGGACCCGCACAGATACGCAGTATTTT. Protein: CASSLQRTRTDTQYF.

This clonotype was found a few times. The genes are TRBV5-4 and TRBJ1-2; a weak D match, TRBD1 (6 bases). The V gene's germline CDR1 is SGHNT and CDR2 YYREEE (reference sequence). CDR3 length equals 14 residues. V gave up 2 bases and J gave up 3 bases, with 11 bases separating them. Written as DNA, the CDR3 is TGTGCCAGCAGCTTTGGGGGGCTGGACTATGGCTACACCTTC. Translated, it gives CASSFGGLDYGYTF.

J is TRBJ2-3 and V is TRBV5-6; D is uncertain. Trimming removed 0 bases from V and 7 bases from J, with 12 bases in between. This CDR3 is built from 14 residues. The germline gives CDR1 SGHDT, CDR2 YYEEEE. The chain's CDR3 is CASSLEAVSYTQYF. The CDR3 nucleotides are TGTGCCAGCAGCTTGGAGGCAGTGTCTTATACGCAGTATTTT.

Ten or more counts support this clonotype. This sequence joins TRBV30 and TRBJ2-7; TRBD2 matches 10 bases. The CDR3 consists of 13 residues. V dropped 2 bases and J dropped 5; count of bases not matched to a gene: 3. Germline CDR1 reads GTSNPN; CDR2 reads SVGIG (reference sequence). CDR3 sequence (DNA): TGTGCCTGGAGTAGCGGGAGGGGTAACGAGCAGTACTTC. Encoded protein: CAWSSGRGNEQYF. The full variable domain, with the rest looked up from reference TRBV30 and TRBJ2-7, is SQTIHQWPATLVQPVGSPLSLECTVEGTSNPNLYWYRQAAGRGLQLLFYSVGIGQISSEVPQNLSASRPQDRQFILSSKKLLLSDSGFYLCAWSSGRGNEQYFGPGTRLTVT.

This clonotype has just a few counts. This sequence joins TRBV12-3 or TRBV12-4 and TRBJ1-2; weak D call: TRBD1 (5 bases). Trimming left V 1 base short and J 4 bases short, with 16 bases between. There are 16 residues in the CDR3. The CDR3 DNA is TGTGCCAGCAGTTTAGAAGCGATCAGGGTCTTCTATGGCTACACCTTC. Residues: CASSLEAIRVFYGYTF.

CDR3 nucleotides: TGTGCCAGCAGTTTTCTCCCTCTCCAGGGCGGTGGAACCGGGGAGCTGTTTTTT. It encodes CASSFLPLQGGGTGELFF. The chain recombines TRBV28 with TRBJ2-2, with D perhaps TRBD1 (5 bases). V was shortened by 3 bases and J by 5 bases, with 22 bases between the two germline ends. Per germline, CDR1 MDHEN and CDR2 SYDVKM. This CDR3 spans 18 amino acids.

This clonotype was observed a few times. The V gene is TRBV27, the J gene TRBJ2-1; 7 nucleotides agree with TRBD2. Germline loops: CDR1 MNHEY, CDR2 SMNVEV (reference sequence). CDR3 length equals 13 residues. The V gene end was trimmed by 9 bases and the J gene end by 5 bases; junction bases not matched to a gene: 7. CDR3 residues: CASLLAKNNEQFF. DNA of the CDR3: TGTGCCAGTTTACTAGCGAAAAACAATGAGCAGTTCTTC.

V and J are TRBV10-3 and TRBJ2-1; TRBD2 is a possible D gene (7 bases). This CDR3 is 16 amino acids long. Trimming stripped 4 bases from V and 6 bases from J, with 19 bases between. Germline assignment: CDR1 ENHRY and CDR2 SYGVKD. CDR3 sequence reads: CAISVSGGASPNEQFF. The CDR3 bases are TGTGCCATCAGTGTTTCGGGGGGCGCCTCCCCCAATGAGCAGTTCTTC.